The 30 T cell receptor beta chains below were found in one sample sequenced in a study of blood T cell repertoires in COVID-19. Clones were sequenced by immunoSEQ multiplex PCR, and TCRdb holds only the in-frame ones, with some missing. The sample lists approximately 150,000 clones, roughly 87% seen once, with around 1.4% in the top ten. Sequenced input: peripheral blood. These receptors were collected from a woman aged 45 to 65 with acute or convalescent COVID-19.

V and J are TRBV30 and TRBJ1-2, with 7 bases identical to TRBD1. V was pared by 0 bases and J by 4 bases, with 5 bases of the junction left unmatched. CDR3 size: 14 residues. CDR1 GTSNPN and CDR2 SVGIG come from the germline V gene (reference sequence). CDR3 nucleotide sequence: TGTGCCTGGAGTGTACAGGGGATTATCTATGGCTACACCTTC. It encodes CAWSVQGIIYGYTF.

The chain uses TRBV20-1 and TRBJ2-1; TRBD1 is a possible D gene (5 bases). Trimming cost V 3 bases and J 7 bases, with 10 bases left between them. This CDR3 comprises 12 residues. Germline CDR1 is DFQATT and CDR2 is SNEGSKA (reference sequence). The CDR3 nucleotides are TGCAGTGCTAGTCAGGGAAGGAATGAGCAGTTCTTC. Amino acid sequence: CSASQGRNEQFF.

Comment on this clone: The identical CDR3 is also encoded by other nucleotide sequences in the sample. The chain employs TRBV6-5 and TRBJ1-1; the match to TRBD1 covers 7 bases. There are 14 residues in the CDR3. The V gene end was trimmed by 0 bases and the J gene end by 5 bases; junction bases not matched to a gene: 3. Germline CDR1 is MNHEY and CDR2 is SVGAGI. In DNA form, the CDR3 reads TGTGCCAGCAGTTACTCGGGCAGGGGGACTGAAGCTTTCTTT. Protein: CASSYSGRGTEAFF.

This sequence joins TRBV11-3 and TRBJ2-7; tentatively, D is TRBD2 (6 bases). Trimming removed 1 base from V and 4 bases from J, with 23 bases in between. CDR1 and CDR2 from the germline V gene are SGHNT and YENEEA. This CDR3 has 18 residues. Written as DNA, the CDR3 is TGTGCCAGCAGCTTAGTAATGCGCCCCGGGACGGGAGATTACGAGCAGTACTTC. Its protein product is CASSLVMRPGTGDYEQYF. Full variable domain (remainder filled in from reference TRBV11-3 and TRBJ2-7): EAGVVQSPRYKIIEKKQPVAFWCNPISGHNTLYWYLQNLGQGPELLIRYENEEAVDDSQLPKDRFSAERLKGVDSTLKIQPAELGDSAVYLCASSLVMRPGTGDYEQYFGPGTRLTVT.

The CDR3 region has the DNA TGTGCCAGCAGTGTTCGAAAACAGGGGTTATTCTACGAGCAGTACTTC. Protein sequence: CASSVRKQGLFYEQYF. The gene calls are TRBV6-4 and TRBJ2-7; 7 bases match TRBD1. The junction had 12 bases not matched to a gene; V was cut back by 4 bases and J by 3 bases. CDR3 length: 16 residues. The germline V gene has CDR1 MRHNA and CDR2 SNTAGT.

This clone has just one count. This chain connects TRBV25-1 to TRBJ1-2, with 8 bases aligning to TRBD1. With 3 bases clipped from V and 6 bases from J, the junction kept 12 bases outside the gene matches. Looked up from germline, CDR1 is MGHDK and CDR2 is SYGVNS. The CDR3 sequence is 16 residues long. The chain's CDR3 is CASSDPETGEVDGYTF. CDR3 DNA: TGTGCCAGCAGTGACCCCGAGACAGGGGAGGTTGATGGCTACACCTTC.

The chain combines TRBV25-1 with TRBJ2-4; 7 nucleotides match TRBD1. CDR1 is MGHDK, CDR2 SYGVNS, per germline. The CDR3 covers 14 residues. Losses at the gene ends were 5 bases for V and 9 bases for J; bases not matched to a gene: 10. In nucleotides, the CDR3 is TGTGCCAGCAGTCCGAGGACAGGACGGGTCATTCAGTACTTC. Its translation: CASSPRTGRVIQYF.

The rearrangement links TRBV19 to TRBJ1-5; D gene unclear. The CDR3 is made up of 12 amino acids. Germline values: CDR1 LNHDA, CDR2 SQIVND (reference sequence). Trimming removed 9 bases at V and 2 bases at J, with 8 bases between. The CDR3 DNA sequence: TGTGCCAGCACAACAGGCAATCAGCCCCAGCATTTT. Residues: CASTTGNQPQHF. Supplemented by reference TRBV19 and TRBJ1-5, the full variable domain reads DGGITQSPKYLFRKEGQNVTLSCEQNLNHDAMYWYRQDPGQGLRLIYYSQIVNDFQKGDIAEGYSVSREKKESFPLTVTSAQKNPTAFYLCASTTGNQPQHFGDGTRLSIL.

V and J are TRBV4-1 and TRBJ2-7; no clear D. V lost 2 bases and J lost 5, with 13 bases in between. Germline values: CDR1 MGHRA, CDR2 YSYEKL. The CDR3 length is 14 residues. Here the CDR3 reads CASSQRRNQDEQYF. CDR3 bases: TGCGCCAGCAGCCAAAGAAGGAATCAGGACGAGCAGTACTTC.

This rearrangement joins TRBV9 to TRBJ1-2; D remains ambiguous. This CDR3 has 13 amino acids. Germline V lookup: CDR1 SGDLS, CDR2 YYNGEE. V dropped 3 bases and J dropped 7 bases, with 13 bases sitting between them. CDR3 in amino acids: CASSASGSGGYTF. Here the CDR3 DNA reads TGTGCCAGCAGCGCCTCAGGATCTGGTGGCTACACCTTC.

J is TRBJ2-7 and V is TRBV6-5, with TRBD1 as a possible D gene (6 bases). CDR3 size: 13 residues. V dropped 10 bases and J dropped 3 bases, with 16 bases sitting between them. Germline V gene lookup returns CDR1 MNHEY and CDR2 SVGAGI. The CDR3 sequence is CATRRQASYEQYF. The CDR3 region has the DNA TGTGCCACCCGTCGACAGGCAAGCTACGAGCAGTACTTC.

This chain connects TRBV14 to TRBJ2-1, with a weak D call TRBD2 (6 bases). CDR1 and CDR2 (germline): SGHDN, FVKESK. Trimming cost V 5 bases and J 10 bases, with 12 bases left between them. The CDR3 extends over 12 amino acids. For the CDR3, the DNA is TGTGCCAGCAGCTTTTACGGGGGAGAGCAGTTCTTC. It encodes CASSFYGGEQFF.

This clone was recorded a few times. The chain combines TRBV12-5 with TRBJ1-2; 7 nucleotides line up with TRBD1. The CDR3 extends over 13 amino acids. The germline V gene encodes CDR1 LGHNT and CDR2 FRNRAP. V lost 2 bases to trimming and J lost 8 bases; unmatched junction nucleotides: 5. The CDR3 spells CASGLRGLGGYTF. The CDR3 coding sequence is TGTGCTAGTGGTTTGAGGGGGCTGGGAGGCTACACCTTC.

This chain uses TRBV7-9 with TRBJ2-2, with TRBD1 identical over 10 bases. CDR1 and CDR2 from the germline V gene are SEHNR and FQNEAQ (reference sequence). This CDR3 comprises 13 residues. V lost 10 bases and J lost 5; bases outside the gene matches: 4. The DNA of the CDR3 is TGTGCCACCCCGGGACAGGGGACCGGGGAGCTGTTTTTT. Protein: CATPGQGTGELFF.

This chain joins TRBV5-4 and TRBJ2-7; 9 bases fit TRBD1. The CDR3 is 15 amino acids. V shed 5 bases, J shed 9 bases, and the junction held 15 bases outside the gene matches. Germline values: CDR1 SGHNT, CDR2 YYREEE (reference sequence). In nucleotides, the CDR3 is TGTGCCAGCAGACCGAGGCCGGGACAGGGCACTAGGCAGTACTTC. Translation gives CASRPRPGQGTRQYF. The whole variable domain, filled in from reference TRBV5-4 and TRBJ2-7, reads ETGVTQSPTHLIKTRGQQVTLRCSSQSGHNTVSWYQQALGQGPQFIFQYYREEENGRGNFPPRFSGLQFPNYSSELNVNALELDDSALYLCASRPRPGQGTRQYFGPGTRLTVT.

The J gene is TRBJ2-7, the V gene TRBV21-1; TRBD1, the D gene given by the table, was not confirmed from the DNA. TRBV21-1 is classified as a pseudogene. The CDR3 is 16 residues long. This chain's CDR3 is CASSKKQDRAFYEQYF. The DNA of the CDR3 is TGTGCCAGCAGCAAAAAGCAGGACAGGGCTTTCTACGAGCAGTACTTC.

The chain carries TRBV5-1 and TRBJ1-6; tentative D call: TRBD1 (5 bases). Trimming pared 0 bases from V and 10 bases from J, leaving 11 bases between. The CDR3 has 14 residues. Germline CDR1 is SGHRS and CDR2 is YFSETQ. In nucleotides, the CDR3 is TGCGCCAGCAGCTTGGCAGGGCCGGAGTCACCCCTCCACTTT. It is translated as CASSLAGPESPLHF.

The chain carries TRBV10-3 and TRBJ2-5, with a possible D match to TRBD1 (6 bases). The germline CDR1 and CDR2 sequences are ENHRY and SYGVKD. The CDR3 is 13 amino acids. V lost 4 bases, J lost 5 bases, and 11 bases lay in between. The CDR3 region is CAISGGPEETQYF. In nucleotides, the CDR3 is TGTGCCATCAGTGGGGGGCCTGAGGAGACCCAGTACTTC.

There are a few counts of this clone. The chain employs TRBV5-1 and TRBJ2-3; D might be TRBD2 (5 bases). There are 15 residues in the CDR3. The germline CDR1 and CDR2 sequences are SGHRS and YFSETQ. V dropped 2 bases and J dropped 2 bases, with 12 bases sitting between them. The CDR3 loop is CASSFQGLVTDTQYF. The CDR3, as DNA: TGCGCCAGCAGCTTCCAAGGACTTGTCACAGATACGCAGTATTTT.

The chain has TRBV18 and TRBJ1-6, with no clear D. CDR1 is KGHSH and CDR2 is LQKENI in the germline V gene. V dropped 3 bases and J dropped 3 bases, with 6 bases sitting between them. The CDR3 runs 14 residues. The DNA of the CDR3 is TGTGCCAGCTCACCGGCAAGCTATAATTCACCCCTCCACTTT. Translating gives CASSPASYNSPLHF.

The rearrangement joins TRBV6-5 to TRBJ2-3, with D possibly TRBD2 on 5 matching bases. CDR3 length: 16 residues. Trimming took 1 base from V and 0 from J, leaving 11 bases between them. Germline V gene sequence: CDR1 MNHEY, CDR2 SVGAGI. The CDR3 sequence: CASSYYPGMSTDTQYF. The CDR3 nucleotides read TGTGCCAGCAGTTACTATCCCGGGATGAGCACAGATACGCAGTATTTT.

The rearrangement links TRBV7-2 to TRBJ1-5; TRBD1 is a possible D gene (5 bases). V lost 5 bases, J lost 5 bases, and 19 bases lay in between. Per germline, CDR1 SGHTA and CDR2 FQGNSA. This CDR3 contains 16 residues. CDR3 residues: CASSPSGVGKDQPQHF. The CDR3 DNA reads TGTGCCAGCAGCCCGTCGGGGGTGGGAAAGGATCAGCCCCAGCATTTT.

The chain carries TRBV5-4 and TRBJ2-3, with a weak D call TRBD2 (5 bases). The CDR3 is 15 residues long. Between the trimmed V and J ends, which lost 4 bases and 0 bases, there was a span of 12 bases. The germline gives CDR1 SGHNT, CDR2 YYREEE (reference sequence). CDR3 sequence reads: CASSHGLDSTDTQYF. CDR3 nucleotides: TGTGCCAGCAGCCACGGACTGGATAGCACAGATACGCAGTATTTT.

V is TRBV14 and J is TRBJ2-2, with 7 bases aligning to TRBD1. The trim removed 4 bases at V and 4 bases at J, leaving 6 bases unmatched. Germline CDR1 SGHDN, CDR2 FVKESK. The CDR3 has 15 amino acids. The CDR3 protein is CASSRQGVGTGELFF. The CDR3 DNA is TGTGCCAGCAGCCGCCAGGGGGTAGGCACCGGGGAGCTGTTTTTT.

This chain joins TRBV6-5 and TRBJ1-3; D is unclear. This CDR3 is built from 16 residues. Per the germline V gene, CDR1 is MNHEY and CDR2 is SVGAGI. The V and J ends lost 4 bases and 0 bases respectively, with 13 bases between them. The CDR3 coding sequence is TGTGCCAGCAGTTTTTCCGGGATCTTCTCTGGAAACACCATATATTTT. It encodes CASSFSGIFSGNTIYF.

In nucleotides, the CDR3 is TGTGCCAGCAGCGTGAACAGGGGTTGGGAAAAACTGTTTTTT. Translating gives CASSVNRGWEKLFF. The V gene is TRBV7-6, the J gene TRBJ1-4, with 7 bases matching TRBD1. V trimming: 5 bases; J trimming: 8 bases; junction bases outside the gene matches: 8. Germline CDR1 SGHVS, CDR2 FNYEAQ. The CDR3 extends over 14 amino acids.

This clone was observed a single time. The gene calls are TRBV5-1 and TRBJ2-3; 8 bases map to TRBD1. Trimming removed 6 bases from V and 5 bases from J; junction bases left unmatched: 14. Germline V gives CDR1 SGHRS, CDR2 YFSETQ. The CDR3 contains 16 residues. CDR3 amino acids: CASTNFKTGAGDTQYF. CDR3 in DNA: TGCGCCAGCACCAACTTTAAGACAGGGGCGGGAGATACGCAGTATTTT.

This clone was counted once. V gene TRBV2 combines with J gene TRBJ1-5, with D possibly being TRBD1 (6 bases). V was cut by 2 bases and J by 1 base, with 9 bases left in between. Germline V gives CDR1 SNHLY, CDR2 FYNNEI. The CDR3 totals 15 residues. The CDR3 is CASSERGGSNQPQHF. In nucleotides, the CDR3 is TGTGCCAGCAGTGAAAGGGGGGGAAGCAATCAGCCCCAGCATTTT.

CDR3 nucleotides: TGTGCCACGACCCGGGGGGCTGGAGATACGCAGTATTTT. It is translated as CATTRGAGDTQYF. The rearrangement uses TRBV24-1 and TRBJ2-3; D is perhaps TRBD2 (7 bases). This CDR3 is 13 amino acids long. V was shortened by 10 bases and J by 5 bases, with 15 bases between the two germline ends. CDR1 is KGHDR and CDR2 is SFDVKD in the germline V gene.

The table lists this clone with a few counts. The chain recombines TRBV7-8 with TRBJ2-1; 15 nucleotides match TRBD2. This CDR3 contains 17 residues. After removal of 6 bases from V and 9 bases from J, the junction contained 12 bases not matched to a gene. CDR1 is SGHVS and CDR2 is FQNEAQ in the germline V gene. The CDR3 loop is CASRHRPGTSGRSEQFF. The CDR3 DNA is TGTGCCAGCAGACACCGGCCCGGGACTAGCGGGAGGAGTGAGCAGTTCTTC. The whole variable domain, remainder taken from reference TRBV7-8 and TRBJ2-1, is GAGVSQSPRYKVAKRGQDVALRCDPISGHVSLFWYQQALGQGPEFLTYFQNEAQLDKSGLPSDRFFAERPEGSVSTLKIQRTQQEDSAVYLCASRHRPGTSGRSEQFFGPGTRLTVL.